A selection of T cell receptor beta chains follows, all from one sample in a study of T cell responses to AZD1222 COVID-19 vaccine. Generated by immunoSEQ multiplex PCR, the TCRdb table keeps only in-frame clones and is missing some. The sample includes 150,000 to 200,000 clones, 85% to 95% of them seen just once. This specimen consisted of peripheral blood, obtained on day 0 of AZD1222 vaccination. The receptors shown here come from an adult in good health. Each CDR3 is given with its conserved first and last residue. The D gene is left open where the match is weak.

v_call,d_call,j_call,cdr3_nt,cdr3_aa
TRBV9,-,TRBJ2-7,TGTGCCAGCAGCGTAGGGGGCCTTTCAAGGGAGCAGTACTTC,CASSVGGLSREQYF
TRBV5-1,-,TRBJ2-7,TGCGCCAGCAGCTTCGGACAGATTCCCTACGAGCAGTACTTC,CASSFGQIPYEQYF
TRBV19,-,TRBJ2-1,TGTGCCAGTAGTATAGGTCTAGGCAATGAGCAGTTCTTC,CASSIGLGNEQFF
TRBV18,-,TRBJ2-3,TGTGCCAGCTCGCCCAACACAGATACGCAGTATTTT,CASSPNTDTQYF
TRBV27,TRBD1,TRBJ1-1,TGTGCCAGCAGTTTACGGACAGGGATTGAAGCTTTCTTT,CASSLRTGIEAFF
TRBV2,-,TRBJ1-6,TGTGCCAGCAGTGTCGGGCAGTTCATTAATTCACCCCTCCACTTT,CASSVGQFINSPLHF
TRBV9,-,TRBJ2-7,TGTGCCAGCAGCGCTGCCCAAAGCTCCTACGAGCAGTACTTC,CASSAAQSSYEQYF
TRBV19,-,TRBJ1-1,TGTGCCAGTAGTTTGACATGGGGGCCCACTGAAGCTTTCTTT,CASSLTWGPTEAFF
TRBV30,-,TRBJ1-5,TGTGCCTGGAGTGTAAGGAGTCAGAATCAGCCCCAGCATTTT,CAWSVRSQNQPQHF
TRBV19,TRBD1,TRBJ1-2,TGTGCCAGTAGTATGGGACAGGTTGGCTATGGCTACACCTTC,CASSMGQVGYGYTF